Each of the 30 T cell receptor beta chains below was sequenced from the same sample in a study of graft-versus-host responses after intestinal transplantation. Here immunoSEQ multiplex PCR was the method, and the copy in TCRdb shows in-frame clones only, minus some. This table holds 60,000 to 65,000 clones, under 90% found once. Both intraepithelial and lamina propria lymphocytes were released by processing graft tissue. Sample: ileum tissue, taken around 350 days after transplant. These receptors originate from a human patient who received an intestinal transplant, so some T cells may come from the graft donor.

In this sample, this clone is large. The chain joins TRBV2 to TRBJ1-1; D might be TRBD1 (5 bases). Trimming left V 5 bases short and J 7 bases short, with 20 bases between. Germline V gives CDR1 SNHLY, CDR2 FYNNEI. The CDR3 is 15 residues long. CDR3 coding DNA: TGTGCCAGCAGTCCACTCTCAGGTGGGGGTGGTGAAGCTTTCTTT. Residues: CASSPLSGGGGEAFF.

The genes are TRBV11-2 and TRBJ2-3; D gene uncertain. Germline CDR1 and CDR2: SGHAT and FQNNGV. V dropped 1 base and J dropped 0 bases, with 2 bases sitting between them. This CDR3 comprises 13 residues. This CDR3 reads CASSLGSTDTQYF. The CDR3 DNA is TGTGCCAGCAGCTTAGGCAGCACAGATACGCAGTATTTT.

V gene TRBV21-1 combines with J gene TRBJ2-1; the listed D gene, TRBD1, was not tested against the DNA. TRBV21-1 is annotated as a pseudogene. CDR3 length equals 14 residues. CDR3 DNA: TGTGCCAGCCAAGGGCAGGGGGCCTGCAATGAGCAGTTCTTC. Translation: CASQGQGACNEQFF.

The chain uses TRBV28 and TRBJ1-2; tentative D call: TRBD1 (5 bases). Between the trimmed V and J ends, which lost 6 bases and 3 bases, there was a span of 20 bases. The CDR3 runs 16 residues. Germline CDR1 MDHEN, CDR2 SYDVKM. CDR3 sequence reads: CASRSSYSGGYYGYTF. The CDR3 DNA reads TGTGCCAGCAGATCCTCTTACAGCGGGGGGTACTATGGCTACACCTTC.

This clone has only a few counts. The same CDR3 also results from other DNA sequences found in this sample. The V gene is TRBV6-5, the J gene TRBJ2-5; D not certain. This CDR3 contains 13 residues. CDR1 and CDR2 (germline): MNHEY, SVGAGI. The V end lost 6 bases, the J end lost 5 bases, and 13 bases lay between the germline ends. CDR3 sequence reads: CASRASSRETQYF. The CDR3 bases are TGTGCCAGCAGGGCGAGCAGCCGGGAGACCCAGTACTTC.

The CDR3 here is CASSLGPQGYEQYF. The DNA of the CDR3 is TGTGCCAGCAGCTTAGGACCTCAAGGCTACGAGCAGTACTTC. The rearrangement joins TRBV11-2 to TRBJ2-7; unclear D gene. CDR3 size: 14 residues. CDR1 and CDR2 (germline): SGHAT, FQNNGV. Trimming removed 1 base from V and 3 bases from J, with 10 bases in between.

The chain uses TRBV2 and TRBJ2-5, with D tentatively TRBD2 (5 bases). CDR3 size: 13 residues. CDR1 is SNHLY and CDR2 is FYNNEI in the germline V gene. The V end lost 8 bases, the J end lost 2 bases, and 12 bases lay between the germline ends. The CDR3 region is CASSRAEQETQYF. In DNA form, the CDR3 reads TGTGCCAGCTCGCGGGCCGAACAAGAGACCCAGTACTTC.

The chain links TRBV21-1 to TRBJ2-5; the table's TRBD2 call for D was not verified on the DNA. TRBV21-1 is a listed pseudogene. The CDR3 runs to 15 residues. In DNA, the CDR3 is TGTGCCAGCAGCAAACTCGGGGGGAGGAGGGAGACCCAGTACTTC. It yields the protein CASSKLGGRRETQYF.

The chain combines TRBV11-3 with TRBJ2-1, with no clear D. Germline CDR1 reads SGHNT; CDR2 reads YENEEA. The CDR3 contains 14 residues. V was clipped by 2 bases and J by 5 bases, with 10 bases between them. CDR3 loop: CASSLSAVDNEQFF. CDR3 DNA sequence: TGTGCCAGCAGCTTATCAGCTGTCGACAATGAGCAGTTCTTC.

This chain joins TRBV18 and TRBJ2-5; the D call may be TRBD1 or TRBD2 (5 bases each). The CDR3 covers 16 residues. The germline V gene has CDR1 KGHSH and CDR2 LQKENI. V dropped 2 bases and J dropped 2 bases, with 15 bases sitting between them. CDR3 DNA: TGTGCCAGCTCACCATCGAGGGGAGTAGGGCAAGAGACCCAGTACTTC. Encoded protein: CASSPSRGVGQETQYF. Supplemented by reference TRBV18 and TRBJ2-5, the full variable domain reads NAGVMQNPRHLVRRRGQEARLRCSPMKGHSHVYWYRQLPEEGLKFMVYLQKENIIDESGMPKERFSAEFPKEGPSILRIQQVVRGDSAAYFCASSPSRGVGQETQYFGPGTRLLVL.

The chain is built from TRBV28 and TRBJ2-1; D possibly corresponds to TRBD2 (6 bases). V lost 1 base and J 0 bases, leaving 7 bases between the germline ends. Germline V gene lookup returns CDR1 MDHEN and CDR2 SYDVKM. This CDR3 is 15 amino acids long. CDR3: CASSLSGGSYNEQFF. The DNA for the CDR3 is TGTGCCAGCAGTTTATCCGGGGGCTCCTACAATGAGCAGTTCTTC.

V and J are TRBV15 and TRBJ1-4; D is uncertain. V dropped 0 bases and J dropped 0 bases, with 8 bases sitting between them. Germline V gene lookup returns CDR1 LNHNV and CDR2 YYDKDF (reference sequence). This CDR3 is 16 amino acids long. The CDR3 region has the DNA TGTGCCACCAGCAGAGATCACACAGCAACTAATGAAAAACTGTTTTTT. Translated, it gives CATSRDHTATNEKLFF.

Only a few counts were recorded for this clone. This chain uses TRBV29-1 with TRBJ1-1; tentatively, D is TRBD1 (5 bases). The germline V and J ends were trimmed by 8 bases and 4 bases, with 17 bases remaining between them. CDR3 size: 13 residues. Germline assignment: CDR1 SQVTM and CDR2 ANQGSEA. The CDR3 sequence: CSSHQGTGTEAFF. DNA for the CDR3: TGCAGCTCACACCAAGGGACGGGCACTGAAGCTTTCTTT.

V usage is TRBV5-1 and J usage is TRBJ2-1, with D maybe TRBD2 (5 bases). Trimming removed 5 bases at V and 6 bases at J, with 12 bases between. The CDR3 totals 13 residues. CDR1 is SGHRS and CDR2 is YFSETQ in the germline V gene. DNA for the CDR3: TGCGCCAGCAGGAAAGGCGGGCCCAATGAGCAGTTCTTC. Residues: CASRKGGPNEQFF.

This sequence joins TRBV6-6 and TRBJ2-1; 9 bases align to TRBD2. V gave up 4 bases and J gave up 6 bases; unmatched junction bases: 7. The CDR3 runs 15 residues. CDR1 is MNHNY and CDR2 is SVGAGI in the germline V gene (reference sequence). DNA of the CDR3: TGTGCCAGCAGTTCCACCGGGACTAGCCGCAATGAGCAGTTCTTC. Protein: CASSSTGTSRNEQFF.

This clone is a singleton in its sample. The V gene is TRBV5-1, the J gene TRBJ1-2; TRBD1 might be the D (6 bases). The CDR3 is made up of 14 amino acids. The V end was cut by 4 bases, the J end by 6 bases, with 16 bases between. Looked up from germline, CDR1 is SGHRS and CDR2 is YFSETQ. CDR3 sequence reads: CASSLRGGADGYTF. The CDR3 nucleotides are TGCGCCAGCAGCCTTCGCGGGGGCGCAGATGGCTACACCTTC.

In this sample, this clone turned up once. The chain links TRBV2 to TRBJ2-7; 7 bases align to TRBD1. The CDR3 consists of 15 residues. V lost 6 bases and J lost 5; bases outside the gene matches: 13. The germline V gene encodes CDR1 SNHLY and CDR2 FYNNEI. CDR3 in amino acids: CASRAKGTAPDEQYF. CDR3 coding DNA: TGTGCCAGCAGAGCCAAAGGGACAGCGCCTGACGAGCAGTACTTC.

The J gene is TRBJ2-7, the V gene TRBV13; the D is unclear. V was trimmed by 2 bases and J by 3 bases, leaving 8 bases between them. The V gene's germline CDR1 is PRHDT and CDR2 FYEKMQ (reference sequence). The CDR3 loop spans 13 amino acids. The CDR3 reads CASSLPGLYEQYF. The CDR3 nucleotides read TGTGCCAGCAGCTTACCTGGTCTCTACGAGCAGTACTTC.

The gene calls are TRBV6-5 and TRBJ1-5; a possible D gene is TRBD1 (5 bases). Per the germline V gene, CDR1 is MNHEY and CDR2 is SVGAGI. The CDR3 totals 13 residues. Trimming removed 4 bases at V and 5 bases at J, with 9 bases between. This CDR3 is CASSFGGDQPQHF. CDR3 sequence (DNA): TGTGCCAGCAGTTTTGGGGGGGATCAGCCCCAGCATTTT.

The chain links TRBV19 to TRBJ2-7; D gene ambiguous. The CDR3 is 10 amino acids. Trimming stripped 9 bases from V and 4 bases from J, with 7 bases between. Looked up from germline, CDR1 is LNHDA and CDR2 is SQIVND (reference sequence). The CDR3 here is CASRPYEQYF. The CDR3 DNA reads as TGTGCCAGCCGCCCGTACGAGCAGTACTTC. Full variable domain (missing parts from reference TRBV19 and TRBJ2-7): DGGITQSPKYLFRKEGQNVTLSCEQNLNHDAMYWYRQDPGQGLRLIYYSQIVNDFQKGDIAEGYSVSREKKESFPLTVTSAQKNPTAFYLCASRPYEQYFGPGTRLTVT.

Here the CDR3 reads CASSRSNPRQERAQDYGYTF. In DNA form, the CDR3 reads TGCGCCAGCAGCCGGAGTAATCCTAGACAGGAGAGGGCTCAAGACTATGGCTACACCTTC. This chain joins TRBV5-1 and TRBJ1-2; D possibly corresponds to TRBD1 (6 bases). Germline assignment: CDR1 SGHRS and CDR2 YFSETQ. With 4 bases removed from V and 3 bases from J, the gap between germline ends came to 31 bases. The CDR3 has 20 amino acids.

The chain is built from TRBV6-5 and TRBJ2-7; the match to TRBD1 covers 10 bases. Trimming cost V 0 bases and J 3 bases; bases outside gene matches: 5. Germline CDR1 MNHEY, CDR2 SVGAGI. This CDR3 is built from 16 residues. This CDR3 is CASSYSTGTGVYEQYF. CDR3 in DNA: TGTGCCAGCAGTTACTCAACCGGGACAGGGGTCTACGAGCAGTACTTC.

This sequence joins TRBV15 and TRBJ2-2, with D uncertain. Germline lookup yields CDR1 LNHNV and CDR2 YYDKDF (reference sequence). V shed 0 bases and J shed 6 bases, with 5 bases lying between them. The CDR3 sequence is 13 residues long. The CDR3 protein is CATSRDKAGELFF. The DNA of the CDR3 is TGTGCCACCAGCAGAGATAAGGCCGGGGAGCTGTTTTTT.

This clone was counted once. The rearrangement joins TRBV6-1 to TRBJ1-2; D not resolved. Germline V gives CDR1 MNHNS, CDR2 SASEGT. This CDR3 has 13 residues. Trimming took 4 bases from V and 0 from J, leaving 6 bases between them. The CDR3 loop is CASSGRPNYGYTF. The CDR3 coding sequence is TGTGCCAGCAGTGGAAGACCTAACTATGGCTACACCTTC.

This chain connects TRBV7-9 to TRBJ1-1; D uncertain. Germline CDR1 and CDR2: SEHNR and FQNEAQ (reference sequence). This CDR3 is built from 13 residues. Trimming shortened V by 1 base and J by 8 bases, and 11 bases separated the two germline ends. The CDR3 protein is CASSLVWQEEAFF. The CDR3 DNA is TGTGCCAGCAGCTTAGTGTGGCAGGAAGAAGCTTTCTTT.

The gene calls are TRBV7-3 and TRBJ2-2, with TRBD1 matching over 9 bases. In germline, CDR1 is SGHTA, CDR2 FQGTGA. The CDR3 is 15 amino acids. V lost 1 base to trimming and J lost 6 bases; unmatched junction nucleotides: 3. Here the CDR3 reads CASSLKGQGAGELFF. As DNA, the CDR3 is TGTGCCAGCAGCTTAAAGGGACAGGGCGCCGGGGAGCTGTTTTTT.

This chain joins TRBV7-6 and TRBJ2-7, with a tentative D call TRBD2 (5 bases). Germline CDR1 reads SGHVS; CDR2 reads FNYEAQ. The CDR3 is 14 amino acids. The germline V and J ends were trimmed by 1 base and 5 bases, with 12 bases remaining between them. The CDR3 region has the DNA TGTGCCAGCAGCTTAGGCGGGTCCTTTGACGAGCAGTACTTC. This codes for CASSLGGSFDEQYF.

The chain is built from TRBV2 and TRBJ1-2; 8 bases agree with TRBD1. CDR3 size: 13 residues. The germline CDR1 and CDR2 sequences are SNHLY and FYNNEI. The trim removed 10 bases at V and 1 base at J, leaving 5 bases unmatched. CDR3 amino acids: CATRTGINYGYTF. The CDR3 bases are TGTGCCACCCGGACAGGGATTAACTATGGCTACACCTTC.

The V call is TRBV9, the J call TRBJ2-1, with 13 positions matching TRBD2. Germline V CDR1 and CDR2: SGDLS, YYNGEE. Losses at the gene ends were 0 bases for V and 8 bases for J; bases not matched to a gene: 5. CDR3 length: 16 amino acids. The DNA for the CDR3 is TGTGCCAGCAGCGTAGCTAAGACTAGCGGGAGGTATGAGCAGTTCTTC. This codes for CASSVAKTSGRYEQFF.

This clone was recorded a few times. The chain is built from TRBV21-1 and TRBJ1-1; the D call in the table, TRBD1, was not verified against the DNA. TRBV21-1 is marked as a pseudogene. This CDR3 is built from 18 residues. The CDR3 loop is CASSKEAGHGCVNTEAFF. DNA of the CDR3: TGTGCCAGCAGCAAAGAGGCAGGTCATGGATGTGTGAACACTGAAGCTTTCTTT.